A single sample is the source of the 20 T cell receptor beta chains below, sequenced in a study of T cells in Graves' hyperthyroidism and ophthalmopathy. Template material for amplifying TCR beta CDR3 regions consisted of RNA transcripts. HTBI primers were employed in a first-round RT-PCR of the TCR CDR3. TCRdb re-derived calls from the multiplex PCR reads in MiXCR, one entry per CDR3 protein. Of just over 550,000 distinct CDR3 sequences in the sample, around 42% were seen once. The sample consisted of peripheral blood or thyroid tissue (not recorded which). The receptor set was obtained from a woman between 18 and 30 years old with Graves' hyperthyroidism.

This clonotype turned up a few times. J is TRBJ1-4 and V is TRBV20-1, with 7 bases lining up with TRBD1. The germline V gene has CDR1 DFQATT and CDR2 SNEGSKA (reference sequence). The CDR3 consists of 13 residues. The J segment lost 7 bases and the V segment lost 5 bases, leaving 7 bases of the junction unmatched. The CDR3 spells CSAPQGRGEKLFF. DNA of the CDR3: TGCAGTGCTCCACAGGGGCGGGGTGAAAAACTGTTTTTT.

The V call is TRBV7-6, the J call TRBJ2-2; tentatively, D is TRBD1 or TRBD2 (6 bases each). The germline V and J ends were trimmed by 5 bases and 2 bases, with 12 bases remaining between them. The V gene's germline CDR1 is SGHVS and CDR2 FNYEAQ. The CDR3 contains 15 residues. DNA for the CDR3: TGTGCCAGCAGCAGGGGGGACGGTAACACCGGGGAGCTGTTTTTT. It codes for CASSRGDGNTGELFF.

The chain joins TRBV7-2 to TRBJ1-2; no firm D call. CDR1 and CDR2 (germline): SGHTA, FQGNSA. The CDR3 has 14 residues. Trimming left V 1 base short and J 8 bases short, with 14 bases between. The CDR3 DNA is TGTGCCAGCAGCTTAGGCGGGGAAGGAGAAGGCTACACCTTC. This gives the protein CASSLGGEGEGYTF.

The rearrangement uses TRBV25-1 and TRBJ2-7; tentatively, D is TRBD1 (5 bases). This CDR3 has 18 amino acids. Germline V gene data show CDR1 as MGHDK and CDR2 as SYGVNS. In DNA form, the CDR3 reads TGTGCTGGCCGTCCACAGGTTCTCAGGGAAAAGTTGTCCTACGAGCAGTACTTC. Residues: CAGRPQVLREKLSYEQYF.

This clonotype was recorded only once. A read error may account for a junction end that differs from germline. V is TRBV7-3 and J is TRBJ2-7; 14 bases agree with TRBD2. The germline gives CDR1 SGHTA, CDR2 FQGTGA. The CDR3 covers 18 residues. The CDR3 sequence is CASSQGLAGALSSYEQYF. In DNA form, the CDR3 reads TGCGCCAGCAGCCAGGGACTAGCGGGAGCGCTCAGCTCCTACGAGCAGTACTTC.

This CDR3 reads CASSQGQGVVETQYF. CDR3 sequence (DNA): TGCGCCAGCAGCCAAGGACAGGGCGTTGTGGAGACCCAGTACTTC. The rearrangement uses TRBV4-3 and TRBJ2-5, with 7 bases lining up with TRBD1. Trimming cost V 1 base and J 5 bases; bases outside gene matches: 7. Germline CDR1 reads LGHNA; CDR2 reads YSLEER. The CDR3 runs 15 residues.

Note on this clonotype: This may be a read error, as it is one base from a much larger clone. The rearrangement uses TRBV7-9 and TRBJ1-2, with D possibly being TRBD1 (6 bases). This CDR3 contains 13 residues. CDR1 and CDR2 from the germline V gene are SEHNR and FQNEAQ (reference sequence). Deletions cut 5 bases from V and 6 bases from J, with 13 bases between. The CDR3 DNA reads as TGTGCCAGCAGCGGCCGGGACAACCATGGCTACACCTTC. Translating it yields CASSGRDNHGYTF.

A single count supports this clonotype. The chain combines TRBV7-9 with TRBJ1-2, with D hard to call. Trimming left V 2 bases short and J 11 bases short, with 9 bases between. Germline V gene lookup returns CDR1 SEHNR and CDR2 FQNEAQ (reference sequence). The CDR3 is 11 amino acids. The CDR3 DNA is TGTGCCAGCAGCTTATCTCCCATTTACACCTTC. Translating it yields CASSLSPIYTF. Full variable domain (outside the CDR3, taken from reference TRBV7-9 and TRBJ1-2): DTGVSQNPRHKITKRGQNVTFRCDPISEHNRLYWYRQTLGQGPEFLTYFQNEAQLEKSRLLSDRFSAERPKGSFSTLEIQRTEQGDSAMYLCASSLSPIYTFGSGTRLTVV.

In this sample, this clonotype turned up many times. CDR3 amino acids: CSALTGGGPYEQYF. The CDR3 DNA reads as TGCAGTGCTCTTACAGGGGGAGGGCCCTACGAGCAGTACTTC. The V and J genes are TRBV20-1 and TRBJ2-7; possible D gene TRBD1, 8 bases. Trimming stripped 5 bases from V and 2 bases from J, with 16 bases between. Per the germline V gene, CDR1 is DFQATT and CDR2 is SNEGSKA (reference sequence). The CDR3 covers 14 residues.

This clonotype was seen ten or more times. The gene calls are TRBV7-9 and TRBJ1-6, with D hard to call. Germline values: CDR1 SEHNR, CDR2 FQNEAQ (reference sequence). V lost 2 bases to trimming and J lost 10 bases, with 6 bases between them. The CDR3 is 12 residues long. The CDR3 loop is CASSLSLSPLHF. The CDR3 bases are TGTGCCAGCAGCTTATCGCTGTCACCCCTCCACTTT.

This clonotype has more than one count but fewer than ten. The chain links TRBV5-6 to TRBJ2-7, with D unclear. V was trimmed by 3 bases and J by 12 bases, leaving 25 bases between them. Germline V lookup: CDR1 SGHDT, CDR2 YYEEEE. This CDR3 comprises 15 residues. CDR3 DNA: TGTGCCAGCAGCTCGCCCCTGCGCGATGAAGGGAAGGCGTACTTC. It codes for CASSSPLRDEGKAYF. The full variable domain, its missing parts supplied by reference TRBV5-6 and TRBJ2-7, is DAGVTQSPTHLIKTRGQQVTLRCSPKSGHDTVSWYQQALGQGPQFIFQYYEEEERQRGNFPDRFSGHQFPNYSSELNVNALLLGDSALYLCASSSPLRDEGKAYFGPGTRLTVT.

The chain combines TRBV29-1 with TRBJ1-2, with unresolved D. The V end was cut by 8 bases, the J end by 2 bases, with 12 bases between. Germline V gives CDR1 SQVTM, CDR2 ANQGSEA. The CDR3 runs 12 residues. In nucleotides, the CDR3 is TGCAGCTACCAGGACCGCAACTATGGCTACACCTTC. Translation: CSYQDRNYGYTF.

Worth noting for this clonotype: At one of its ends the junction is not consistent with the germline gene, which may arise from a read error. This chain uses TRBV29-1 with TRBJ2-7, with D perhaps being TRBD1 or TRBD2 (5 bases each). Germline V gene sequence: CDR1 SQVTM, CDR2 ANQGSEA. The length of the CDR3 is 14 residues. CDR3 sequence: CSVEGTDAGYEQYF. CDR3 in DNA: TGCAGCGTAGAAGGGACCGATGCAGGCTACGAGCAGTACTTC.

This clonotype was counted between two and nine times. The rearrangement joins TRBV19 to TRBJ1-3; TRBD1 matches 10 bases. The CDR3 totals 17 residues. The germline V gene has CDR1 LNHDA and CDR2 SQIVND (reference sequence). V trimming: 7 bases; J trimming: 0 bases; junction bases outside the gene matches: 9. The DNA of the CDR3 is TGTGCCAGTACTCGGGACAGGGGCGGATTCTCTGGAAACACCATATATTTT. Its protein is CASTRDRGGFSGNTIYF.

This clonotype was seen repeatedly, ten times or more. V usage is TRBV7-9 and J usage is TRBJ2-7; 8 bases fit TRBD1. Trimming cost V 5 bases and J 3 bases; bases outside gene matches: 6. Germline CDR1 and CDR2: SEHNR and FQNEAQ (reference sequence). The CDR3 consists of 14 residues. The DNA for the CDR3 is TGTGCCAGCAGCCCCCGGGACAGGCTCTACGAGCAGTACTTC. Protein sequence: CASSPRDRLYEQYF.

The chain links TRBV7-9 to TRBJ2-7, with 9 bases aligning to TRBD2. The CDR3 consists of 15 residues. The germline CDR1 and CDR2 sequences are SEHNR and FQNEAQ (reference sequence). Trimming removed 5 bases from V and 4 bases from J; junction bases left unmatched: 9. The CDR3 sequence is CASSPLSGSSYEQYF. Written as DNA, the CDR3 is TGTGCCAGCAGCCCTCTTAGCGGGAGTAGTTACGAGCAGTACTTC.

This clonotype was counted only a few times. The V and J genes are TRBV7-6 and TRBJ2-7, with D maybe TRBD2 (6 bases). The CDR3 has 13 amino acids. V shed 6 bases and J shed 5 bases, with 14 bases lying between them. CDR1 SGHVS and CDR2 FNYEAQ come from the germline V gene. The CDR3 spells CASSNPGSHEQYF. CDR3 sequence (DNA): TGTGCCAGCAGTAACCCCGGGAGCCACGAGCAGTACTTC.

This chain uses TRBV2 with TRBJ1-2, with D possibly being TRBD1 (5 bases). From germline, CDR1 is SNHLY and CDR2 FYNNEI. Trimming stripped 8 bases from V and 4 bases from J, with 17 bases between. The CDR3 runs to 14 residues. The chain's CDR3 is CASENQDSIYGYTF. The DNA of the CDR3 is TGTGCCAGCGAAAATCAAGACAGCATCTATGGCTACACCTTC.

The chain uses TRBV2 and TRBJ1-6; no definite D call. V dropped 1 base and J dropped 0 bases, with 10 bases sitting between them. The CDR3 is 17 amino acids. The germline V gene has CDR1 SNHLY and CDR2 FYNNEI. The CDR3 DNA follows: TGTGCCAGCAGTGAAGAGGGCGGCAGCTCCTATAATTCACCCCTCCACTTT. Amino acid sequence: CASSEEGGSSYNSPLHF.

The genes are TRBV29-1 and TRBJ1-2; 10 bases line up with TRBD1. CDR1 SQVTM and CDR2 ANQGSEA come from the germline V gene. The CDR3 contains 12 residues. The V segment lost 8 bases and the J segment 6 bases; nucleotides outside the gene matches: 6. CDR3 region: CSLGTGADGYTF. The CDR3 DNA is TGCAGCTTAGGGACAGGGGCAGATGGCTACACCTTC.